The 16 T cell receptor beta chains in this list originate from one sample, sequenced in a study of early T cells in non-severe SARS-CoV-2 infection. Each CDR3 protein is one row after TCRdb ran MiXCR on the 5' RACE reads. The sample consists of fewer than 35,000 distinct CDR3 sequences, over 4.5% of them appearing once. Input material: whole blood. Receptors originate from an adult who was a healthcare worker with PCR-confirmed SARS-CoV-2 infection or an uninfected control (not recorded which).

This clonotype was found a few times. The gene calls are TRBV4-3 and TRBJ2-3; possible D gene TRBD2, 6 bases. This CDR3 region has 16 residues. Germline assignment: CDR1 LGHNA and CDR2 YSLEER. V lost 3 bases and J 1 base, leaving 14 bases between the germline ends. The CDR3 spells CASSQISGTRTDTQYF. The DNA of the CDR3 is TGCGCCAGCAGCCAGATATCCGGGACTCGCACAGATACGCAGTATTTT.

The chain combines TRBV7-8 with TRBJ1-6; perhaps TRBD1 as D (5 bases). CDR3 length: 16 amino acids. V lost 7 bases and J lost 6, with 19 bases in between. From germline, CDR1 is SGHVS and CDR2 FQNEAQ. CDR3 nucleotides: TGTGCCAGCAACCCCTGGCGGTCGAGGGGTAATTCACCCCTCCACTTT. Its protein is CASNPWRSRGNSPLHF. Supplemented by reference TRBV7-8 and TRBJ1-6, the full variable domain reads GAGVSQSPRYKVAKRGQDVALRCDPISGHVSLFWYQQALGQGPEFLTYFQNEAQLDKSGLPSDRFFAERPEGSVSTLKIQRTQQEDSAVYLCASNPWRSRGNSPLHFGNGTRLTVT.

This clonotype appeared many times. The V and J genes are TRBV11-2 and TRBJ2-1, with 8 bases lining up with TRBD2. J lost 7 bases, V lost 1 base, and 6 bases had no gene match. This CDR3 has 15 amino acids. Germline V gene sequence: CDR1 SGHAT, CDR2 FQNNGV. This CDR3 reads CASSLVGGGINEQFF. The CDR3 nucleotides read TGTGCCAGCAGCTTAGTGGGCGGGGGGATAAATGAGCAGTTCTTC.

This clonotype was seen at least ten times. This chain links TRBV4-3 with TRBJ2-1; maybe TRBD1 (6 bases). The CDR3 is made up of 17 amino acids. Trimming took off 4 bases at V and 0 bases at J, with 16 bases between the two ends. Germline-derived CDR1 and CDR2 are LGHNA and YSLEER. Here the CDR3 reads CASSPFWTVSSYNEQFF. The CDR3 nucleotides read TGCGCCAGCAGCCCGTTTTGGACAGTTAGCTCCTACAATGAGCAGTTCTTC.

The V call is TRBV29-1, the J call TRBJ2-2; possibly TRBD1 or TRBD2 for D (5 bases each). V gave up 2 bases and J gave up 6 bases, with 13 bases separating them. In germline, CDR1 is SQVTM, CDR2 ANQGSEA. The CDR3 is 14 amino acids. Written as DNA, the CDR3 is TGCAGCGTTGAAACGGGGCCCAGGTCCGGGGAGCTGTTTTTT. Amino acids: CSVETGPRSGELFF.

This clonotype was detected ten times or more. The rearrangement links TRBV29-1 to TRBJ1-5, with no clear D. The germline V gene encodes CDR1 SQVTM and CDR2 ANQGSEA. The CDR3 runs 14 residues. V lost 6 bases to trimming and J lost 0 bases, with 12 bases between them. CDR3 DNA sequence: TGCAGCGTGGCCGCAGGCCCTAGCAATCAGCCCCAGCATTTT. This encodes CSVAAGPSNQPQHF.

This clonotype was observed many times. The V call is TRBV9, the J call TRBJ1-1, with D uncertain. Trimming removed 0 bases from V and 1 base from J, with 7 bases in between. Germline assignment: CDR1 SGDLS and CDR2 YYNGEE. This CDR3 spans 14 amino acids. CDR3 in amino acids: CASSVALGNTEAFF. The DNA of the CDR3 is TGTGCCAGCAGCGTAGCCTTGGGGAACACTGAAGCTTTCTTT.

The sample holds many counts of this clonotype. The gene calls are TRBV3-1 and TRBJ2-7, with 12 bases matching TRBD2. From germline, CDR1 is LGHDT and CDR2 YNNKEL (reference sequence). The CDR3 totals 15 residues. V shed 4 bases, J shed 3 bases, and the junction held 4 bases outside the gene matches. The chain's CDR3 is CASSPSGGVGYEQYF. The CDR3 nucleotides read TGTGCCAGCAGCCCTAGCGGGGGGGTCGGCTACGAGCAGTACTTC.

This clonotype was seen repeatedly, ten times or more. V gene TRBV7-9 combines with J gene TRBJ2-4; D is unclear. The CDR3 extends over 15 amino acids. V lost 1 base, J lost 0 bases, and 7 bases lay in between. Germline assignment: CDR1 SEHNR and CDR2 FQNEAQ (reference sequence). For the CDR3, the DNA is TGTGCCAGCAGCTTAGGGGCGGAAGCCAAAAACATTCAGTACTTC. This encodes CASSLGAEAKNIQYF.

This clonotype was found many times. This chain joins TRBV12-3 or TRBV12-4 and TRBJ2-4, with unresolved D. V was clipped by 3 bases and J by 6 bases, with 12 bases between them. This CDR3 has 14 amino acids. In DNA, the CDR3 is TGTGCCAGCAGTTTTGAACTCCTAGGAAACATTCAGTACTTC. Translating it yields CASSFELLGNIQYF.

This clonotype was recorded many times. As DNA, the CDR3 is TGCGCCAGCAGCTTGGGGGACAGCCGCTCTGGGGCCAACGTCCTGACTTTC. It translates to CASSLGDSRSGANVLTF. The chain couples TRBV5-1 to TRBJ2-6, with 7 bases aligning to TRBD1. J was trimmed by 0 bases and V by 0 bases; bases with no gene match: 3. Per germline, CDR1 SGHRS and CDR2 YFSETQ. The CDR3 extends over 17 amino acids.

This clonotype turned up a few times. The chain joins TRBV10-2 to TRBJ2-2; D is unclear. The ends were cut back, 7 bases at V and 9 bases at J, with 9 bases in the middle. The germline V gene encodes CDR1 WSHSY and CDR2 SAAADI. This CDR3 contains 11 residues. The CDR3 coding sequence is TGCGCCAGCATGCAGGCGCGGGAGCTGTTTTTT. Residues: CASMQARELFF.

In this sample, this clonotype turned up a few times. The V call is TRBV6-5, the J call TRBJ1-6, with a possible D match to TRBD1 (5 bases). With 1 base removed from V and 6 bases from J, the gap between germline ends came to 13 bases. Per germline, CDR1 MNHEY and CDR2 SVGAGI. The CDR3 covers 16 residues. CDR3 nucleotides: TGTGCCAGCAGTTACTTCCCCAGGGCTGGTAATTCACCCCTCCACTTT. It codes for CASSYFPRAGNSPLHF.

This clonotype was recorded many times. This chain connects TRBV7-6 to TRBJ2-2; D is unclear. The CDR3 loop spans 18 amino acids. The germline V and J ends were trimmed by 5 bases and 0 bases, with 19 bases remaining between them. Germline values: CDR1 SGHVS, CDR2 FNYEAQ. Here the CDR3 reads CASSIPPQESSNTGELFF. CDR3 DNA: TGTGCCAGCAGCATACCCCCGCAGGAGAGTTCGAACACCGGGGAGCTGTTTTTT.

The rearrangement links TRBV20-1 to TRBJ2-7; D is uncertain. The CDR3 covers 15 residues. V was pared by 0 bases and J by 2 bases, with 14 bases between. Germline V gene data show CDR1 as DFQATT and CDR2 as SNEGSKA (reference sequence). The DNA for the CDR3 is TGCAGTGCTAGAGATTTGGGTACGGAGACCTACGAGCAGTACTTC. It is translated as CSARDLGTETYEQYF.

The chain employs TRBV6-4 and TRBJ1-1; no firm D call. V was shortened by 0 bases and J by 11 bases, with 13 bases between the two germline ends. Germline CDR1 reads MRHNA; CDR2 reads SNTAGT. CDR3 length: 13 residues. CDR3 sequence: CASSDSIGIRAFF. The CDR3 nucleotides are TGTGCCAGCAGTGACTCGATCGGCATCCGGGCTTTCTTT.